This T cell receptor beta chain was obtained from a study of vaccination effects on CD4 cells after COVID-19. This clone was found a few times. No antigen is known for it. This CDR3 is built from 14 residues. Between the trimmed V and J ends, which lost 7 bases and 4 bases, there was a span of 14 bases. Germline-derived CDR1 and CDR2 are LNHDA and SQIVND (reference sequence). Generated by immunoSEQ multiplex PCR, the TCRdb table keeps only in-frame clones and is missing some. The sample consists of roughly 50,000 clones, just under 80% of them appearing once. Sequencing followed a ViraFEST assay step that expanded antigen-specific CD4+ T cells with viral peptide pools. On roughly day 10 of culture, CD4+ T cells were separated out. Vaccine recipients lacked prior SARS-CoV-2 infection and had negative nucleocapsid antibodies. At days 3 and 7, half of the medium was exchanged for IL-2 medium.

The sequences come from CD4+ T cells from PBMCs cultured with HCoV-OC43 spike peptides, collected before COVID-19 vaccination. Subset here: HCoV-OC43 spike overlapping peptide pool stimulation. The sequence derives from a human donor who received a COVID-19 vaccine. The chain has TRBV19 and TRBJ1-5; weak D call: TRBD1 (6 bases). The CDR3, as DNA: TGTGCCAGTAAATTCGGGACAACGAATCAGCCCCAGCATTTT. It translates to CASKFGTTNQPQHF.